This TCR beta chain was sequenced during a study of T cells after posttransplantation cyclophosphamide. Sequencing was performed with immunoSEQ multiplex PCR; in TCRdb, only in-frame clones are kept and a portion is missing. The sample includes approximately 23,000 clones, 86% of them seen just once. This CDR3 contains 12 residues. The V gene lost 0 bases and the J gene lost 6 bases, with 6 bases spanning the gap. From germline, CDR1 is SQVTM and CDR2 ANQGSEA. This clone was seen only a few times. This sequence was found in a woman in her sixties with a blood cancer, CMV-positive, and with a related stem cell donor. The chain recombines TRBV29-1 with TRBJ2-4, with D hard to call. Material for sequencing was PBMCs. CDR3 nucleotide sequence: TGCAGCGTTGAAGAAGTTAGAAACATTCAGTACTTC. Residues: CSVEEVRNIQYF.